This TCR beta chain stems from a study of cytomegalovirus exposure and HLA in healthy donors (dated by TCRdb to about 2017). For the study in its entirety: An earlier analysis of 550 to 700 of the donors reported 250 to 350 Gb of sequence data and about 100 million unique TCR beta sequences from about 200 million T cells. An early release that covered more than 550 HLA-typed donors contained approximately 300 gigabases of sequencing data and around 80 million unique TCR sequences. Of the roughly 400 genotyped donors, roughly 80% fell in the genetic ancestry cluster associated with self-reported Caucasian donors. The study aimed to test whether cataloging public T cell receptors could reveal signatures of past pathogen exposure. The study profiled the T cell repertoires of 550 to 700 subjects by immunosequencing and related them to cytomegalovirus serostatus. Besides the first cohort of roughly 640 subjects, a separate validation cohort made up of over 100 different subjects was used. High-throughput TCR immunosequencing, statistical association of individual TCRs with disease status, and machine learning were combined to predict cytomegalovirus infection status. A later analysis re-examined previously published TCR beta repertoires from just over 650 donors and added high-resolution HLA genotyping to investigate patterns of TCR occurrence. The later analysis used no new phenotypic data to find candidate immune exposures, relying instead on TCR beta sequences and their occurrence across donors. To decide whether each TCR beta V gene segment behaved as functional or pseudogenic, an earlier analysis of some 570 of the donors relied on high-throughput TCR beta sequencing. Alongside the repertoire data, information on donor age, sex, ethnicity and CMV serostatus was compiled. In a later genetic analysis, genome-wide SNP genotypes for about three fifths of the roughly 670 donors were used, and that subset was treated as a discovery cohort. Every repertoire in the discovery cohort had been generated on one and the same sequencing platform. HLA typing included class I and class II loci at four-digit resolution. The number of typed donors differed by locus: roughly 629-640 for A, B, C, DRB1 and DQB1; approximately 540 for DQA1; some 590 for DPA1; and some 430 for DPB1. Roughly five DR-DQ haplotypes were treated as single units for association and clustering because of strong linkage in the cohort. On average, 235,054 unique TCR beta nucleotide sequences were sequenced per donor among 398 genotyped donors of the cohort, with about 17% of those sequences being non-productive. Overall study results and their limits: Because some donors lacked HLA typing at each locus, the association tests relied only on the typed subset. Strong co-occurrence of HLA alleles, especially DR and DQ, made assigning TCR associations to individual alleles difficult. Sequencing depth was assumed to be roughly uniform across donors in the presence/absence analyses, though that assumption may not hold. A later genetic analysis reported fewer N-insertions in productive TCRs among donors in an Asian-associated ancestry cluster than the roughly 720-donor mean. Compared with equally common non-associated chains, HLA-associated TCR beta chains in a later analysis were more clonally expanded and had lower generation probabilities. In a later analysis, most CMV-associated TCR beta chains were found to appear HLA-restricted, with HLA associations seemingly driven largely by CMV exposure. At a false discovery rate of 0.05, a later analysis linked about 17,000 TCR beta sequences to specific HLA alleles. Most TCR sequences were observed very rarely across donors, whereas some public TCRs were present in many individuals. The only immune exposure information available for the cohort was CMV serostatus. In vitro tests confirmed that a few of the cytomegalovirus-associated TCR beta chains recognize cytomegalovirus antigens. In a later analysis, TCR association rates were found to vary across HLA loci, with the most associated TCRs seen for DRB1 alleles and the fewest for HLA-C alleles. Because counts were too low, roughly 18 rarely observed V segments, including chromosome 9 orphons, were left out of the earlier analysis of 587 of the donors. A later analysis reported that several top co-occurrence clusters appeared linked to parvovirus B19, influenza, CMV and Epstein-Barr virus. In the study, approximately 150 TCR beta chains were listed as associated with cytomegalovirus. Because the 87-base-pair reads could not distinguish some IMGT-functional V segments, including TRBV6-2 and TRBV6-3, those segments were excluded. Correlated functional status among segregating V segments might be attributable to linkage disequilibrium, but an unknown experimental factor could not be ruled out. The cohort was sequenced for TCR beta chains only, and without alpha or paired-chain data the features that could be detected were limited. Broadly in line with IMGT annotations, most TCR beta V segments showed up in productive rearrangements about 87% or about 30% of the time in an earlier analysis of 450 to 600 of the donors. It was suggested by the authors that the approach could potentially be generalized to other disease states and immunological phenotypes. Cytomegalovirus status was reported to be diagnosed by the classifier with high specificity and sensitivity in both the original and validation cohorts. A further reported finding was that TCR beta sequences accurately predicted the HLA-A and HLA-B alleles for most subjects in the first cohort. An association between a missense DCLRE1C variant and V-gene and J-gene trimming of TCR beta chains was found in a later genetic analysis and replicated in an independent cohort. A cluster of highly shared sequence variants was judged likely to represent a technical artifact of the sequencing pipeline.

In the germline V gene, CDR1 corresponds to SGDLS and CDR2 to YYNGEE. V is shortened by 0 bases, J by 7 bases, and the region joining them spans 11 bases. The CDR3 runs 14 residues from the cysteine to the phenylalanine. Only the CDR3 portion is preserved as DNA: 42 bases, with reading frame beginning at the first base. The cohort consisted of hundreds of healthy bone marrow donors. Cohort members were all nominally healthy when sampled, although unrecorded immune exposures were likely present. The donor was CMV seronegative and was included in the group of 352 seronegative cohort members. A peripheral blood sample was collected from each donor, and TCR beta sequencing was performed on peripheral blood mononuclear cells. The Qiagen DNeasy Blood Extraction Kit was used to extract genomic DNA from the blood cell samples. Turning to this clone: The specificity of this receptor is unknown. No qualities accompany the bases; no much larger clone lies one base away.

Library construction relied on the immunoSEQ multiplex PCR assay. For the multiplex PCR, a mixture combining 60 forward primers for TCR Vbeta segments and 13 reverse primers for TCR Jbeta segments was used. Amplification of the CDR3 region of rearranged TCR beta genes was performed with a multiplex PCR assay on genomic DNA. The amplified TCR beta libraries were sequenced on the Illumina HiSeq System as 87-base-pair reads. Processing in the source paper ran as follows. In a later analysis, tens of millions of unique TCR beta chains were counted across the roughly 610 repertoires, and approximately 11 million of these chains were shared by at least two donors. Raw reads were error-corrected and collapsed into unique sequences by a nearest-neighbor algorithm in which closely related sequences were merged to remove PCR and sequencing errors. Alignment of CDR3 sequences to IMGT reference sequences was used to assign V, D and J gene segments. For a sequence to be retained, a match of at least six nucleotides to both a V gene segment and a J gene segment was required. Rearrangements were called productive when the CDR3 lacked stop codons and stayed in frame with V and J; all others were non-productive. CDR3 was defined by IMGT convention, running from the second conserved V-encoded cysteine to the conserved J-encoded phenylalanine. In an earlier analysis of around 640 of the donors, sequences lacking an unambiguous match to a single V gene segment were excluded. In an earlier analysis of several hundred of the donors, V segments were called functional above 56.7% productive rearrangements and were called segregating when the between-donor standard deviation exceeded 5%. A statistical classification framework was built for diagnosing cytomegalovirus status from the catalog of TCR beta chain sequences. In a later analysis, V and J genes were assigned by comparing TCR nucleotide sequences against IMGT/GENE-DB human TR gene sequences. A later analysis assigned CDR3 sequences and most-parsimonious VDJ recombination scenarios with the TCRdist pipeline. In a later analysis, each TCR beta chain was defined by its CDR3 amino acid sequence together with its V-gene family, and reads without a unique V-gene family were excluded. As a way to deal with suspected cross-contamination and a sequencing artifact, a later analysis dropped more than 500 nucleotide sequences that were highly shared and had low generation probability. In a later analysis, a clonal expansion index for each public chain was calculated from normalized within-repertoire ranks of inferred template counts. In a later analysis, generation probabilities were computed with a VDJ recombination model fitted to out-of-frame rearrangements, and the resulting probabilities were checked against IGoR. A later analysis scored TCR-TCR, TCR-HLA and TCR-CMV co-occurrence with hypergeometric tests, applying a repertoire-size bias correction to TCR pairs. To estimate false discovery rates, a later analysis permuted the HLA or CMV assignments 20 times. In a later analysis, co-occurring TCRs were grouped with DBSCAN, and TCRdist sequence similarity was added when clustering was performed within HLA-allele-positive subsets. Repertoires with fewer than 30,000 or more than 120,000 public chains were left out of co-occurrence clustering, as were several repertoires with anomalous nucleotide sharing. This is the immuneACCESS table as TCRdb keeps it, with only in-frame sequences that have V and J called. A part of the clones is gone; compared with another copy, unresolved V genes explain less than half, and the rest is unexplained. From that table come the V and J calls and clone size; the DNA was used to work out D and trimming. In this sample the table shows 120,000 or so clones, roughly three fifths of which occur a single time. The ten largest clones represent less than 2% of the sample.

This receptor was identified in a young man in good health and CMV-seronegative. The sequenced sample consisted of PBMCs. This chain joins TRBV9 to TRBJ1-5, with a weak D call of TRBD1 (6 bases match). The nucleotide sequence is TGTGCCAGCAGCGTAGGGGCAGGGGACCAGCCCCAGCATTTT. It is translated as CASSVGAGDQPQHF.